The 4 T cell receptor beta chains below were found in one sample sequenced in a study of shared clonotypes between healthy human individuals. Profiled with immunoSEQ multiplex PCR; TCRdb holds only in-frame clones, not every one. Found here are about 2 million clones, about 94% of them singletons; the top ten hold under 1.5%. In the naive CD8 group, cells lacked CD45RO and were positively selected for CCR7, so terminally differentiated effector memory CD45RA+ cells were left out. Sequencing used naive CD8+ T cells sorted from blood. The receptors here all came from a man aged 18 to 29 in good health.

The chain uses TRBV10-3 and TRBJ2-7; maybe TRBD1 (6 bases). The ends were cut back, 2 bases at V and 4 bases at J, with 21 bases in the middle. Germline V gene sequence: CDR1 ENHRY, CDR2 SYGVKD. CDR3 length: 17 residues. CDR3 loop: CAISEGSEAGDGYEQYF. CDR3 nucleotide sequence: TGTGCCATCAGTGAGGGGTCAGAAGCAGGGGACGGGTACGAGCAGTACTTC.

The CDR3 DNA reads as TGTGCCAGCAGCCCCGGGCTAGCGGTTAACAATGAGCAGTTCTTC. It codes for CASSPGLAVNNEQFF. The chain couples TRBV7-9 to TRBJ2-1, with 7 bases lining up with TRBD2. Losses at the gene ends were 5 bases for V and 5 bases for J; bases not matched to a gene: 9. Germline loops: CDR1 SEHNR, CDR2 FQNEAQ (reference sequence). CDR3 length equals 15 residues.

The rearrangement links TRBV15 to TRBJ1-3, with TRBD1 as a possible D gene (5 bases). This CDR3 spans 18 amino acids. Germline loops: CDR1 LNHNV, CDR2 YYDKDF (reference sequence). Trimming stripped 0 bases from V and 0 bases from J, with 15 bases between. CDR3 sequence (DNA): TGTGCCACCAGCAGAGATCCCGAGTGGGGGTTCTCTGGAAACACCATATATTTT. Its translation is CATSRDPEWGFSGNTIYF.

The chain has TRBV28 and TRBJ1-2; D unclear. Germline CDR1 MDHEN, CDR2 SYDVKM. This CDR3 has 18 residues. Trimming left V 3 bases short and J 4 bases short, with 24 bases between. The CDR3 region is CASSFNFYDNPFSYGYTF. The CDR3 DNA reads as TGTGCCAGCAGTTTTAACTTTTACGACAACCCCTTCTCCTATGGCTACACCTTC.